The present T cell receptor beta chain was sequenced within a study of T cell responses to AZD1222 COVID-19 vaccine. Generated by immunoSEQ multiplex PCR, the TCRdb table keeps only in-frame clones and is missing some. Altogether fewer than 150,000 clones are present, about 90% being singletons, with the ten largest covering roughly a tenth. Between the trimmed V and J ends, which lost 7 bases and 6 bases, there was a span of 15 bases. This CDR3 is 13 amino acids long. Germline CDR1 is MNHEY and CDR2 is SVGAGI. The chain recombines TRBV6-5 with TRBJ1-2; the D is unclear. The clonotype was recovered from an adult in good health. Specimen: peripheral blood, collected on day 0 of AZD1222 vaccination. CDR3 amino acids: CASTPADFNGYTF. CDR3 DNA sequence: TGTGCCAGCACGCCGGCCGATTTTAATGGCTACACCTTC.